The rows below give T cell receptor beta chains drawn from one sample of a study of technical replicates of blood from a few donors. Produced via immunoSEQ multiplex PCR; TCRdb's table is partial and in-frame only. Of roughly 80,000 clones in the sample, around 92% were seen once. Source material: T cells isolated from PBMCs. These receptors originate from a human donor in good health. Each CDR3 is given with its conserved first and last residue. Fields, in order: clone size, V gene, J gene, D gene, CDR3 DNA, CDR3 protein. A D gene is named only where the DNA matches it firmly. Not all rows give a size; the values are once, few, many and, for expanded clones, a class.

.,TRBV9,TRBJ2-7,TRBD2,TGTGCCAGCAGCGTAGCCCCCCCGGGACTAGCGGGGGAGCAGTACTTC,CASSVAPPGLAGEQYF
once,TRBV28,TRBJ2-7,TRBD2,TGTGCCAGCAGTTTAAGGAGCGGGAGGGGGTACGAGCAGTACTTC,CASSLRSGRGYEQYF
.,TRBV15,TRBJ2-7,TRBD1,TGTGCCACCAGCGGACGAGGACAGGGCTACGAGCAGTACTTC,CATSGRGQGYEQYF
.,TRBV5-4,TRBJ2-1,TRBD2,TGTGCCAGCAGCTTTGCGGGAGGCCCATCCCACGAGCAGTTCTTC,CASSFAGGPSHEQFF
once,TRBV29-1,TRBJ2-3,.,TGCAGCGTTGCGAACCCAGGGACAGATACGCAGTATTTT,CSVANPGTDTQYF
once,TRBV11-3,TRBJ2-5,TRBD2,TGTGCCAGCAGCTTAGGGGGAGGGCGAGAGACCCAGTACTTC,CASSLGGGRETQYF
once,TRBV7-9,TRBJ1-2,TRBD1,TGTGCCAGCAGCTTAGCACAGGGCCAGGGGGCGCGAGGCTACACCTTC,CASSLAQGQGARGYTF
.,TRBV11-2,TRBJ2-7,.,TGTGCCAGCAGCTTAGGGGCCACCGAGCAGTACTTC,CASSLGATEQYF
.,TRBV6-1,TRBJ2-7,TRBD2,TGTGCCGCACCTAGCGGGAGGGAGGGAAACGAGCAGTACTTC,CAAPSGREGNEQYF
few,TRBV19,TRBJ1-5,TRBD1,TGTGCCAGTAGTATAGTAACAGGGGGTCAGCCCCAGCATTTT,CASSIVTGGQPQHF
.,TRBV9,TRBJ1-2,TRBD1,TGTGCCAGCAGCTTACAGGGGCGGCTAGGGGATGGCTACACCTTC,CASSLQGRLGDGYTF
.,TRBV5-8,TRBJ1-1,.,TGTGCCAGCATGACGGACTATTACACTGAAGCTTTCTTT,CASMTDYYTEAFF
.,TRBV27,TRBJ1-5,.,TGTGCCAGCAGTTACAGTTCCTATAGCAATCAGCCCCAGCATTTT,CASSYSSYSNQPQHF
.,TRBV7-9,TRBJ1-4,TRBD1,TGTGCCAGCAGCTCGGACAGGGCTGAAAAACTGTTTTTT,CASSSDRAEKLFF
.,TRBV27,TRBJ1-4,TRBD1,TGTGCCAGCAGTTCTGCGCAGCTCCGGGACAGGGCGGAAAAACTGTTTTTT,CASSSAQLRDRAEKLFF
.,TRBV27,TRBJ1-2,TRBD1,TGTGCCACCTCAGGGGGTCCCACTTATGGCTACACCTTC,CATSGGPTYGYTF
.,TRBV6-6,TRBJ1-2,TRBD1,TGTGCCAGCAGCTTACCACAGGGGGCCAACTATGGCTACACCTTC,CASSLPQGANYGYTF
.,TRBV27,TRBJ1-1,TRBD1,TGTGCCAGCAGTTCCGACCGGGACAGGCTTTTGAACACTGAAGCTTTCTTT,CASSSDRDRLLNTEAFF
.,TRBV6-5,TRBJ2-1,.,TGTGCCAGCAGGGGAGACCACCTTTCCTACAATGAGCAGTTCTTC,CASRGDHLSYNEQFF
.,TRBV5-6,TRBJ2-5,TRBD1,TGTGCCAGCAGCCTTGACCCAAACAGGGGAACCCCCCAAGAGACCCAGTACTTC,CASSLDPNRGTPQETQYF
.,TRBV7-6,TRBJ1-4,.,TGTGCCAGCAGCTTAGTTACAGGGAATGAAAAACTGTTTTTT,CASSLVTGNEKLFF
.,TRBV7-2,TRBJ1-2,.,TGTGCCAGCTTCCCGCGGAGGAGCTATGGCTACACCTTC,CASFPRRSYGYTF
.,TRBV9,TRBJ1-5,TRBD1,TGTGCCAGCAGCGTAGGATCAGGGGGAAGCAATCAGCCCCAGCATTTT,CASSVGSGGSNQPQHF
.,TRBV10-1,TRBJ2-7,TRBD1,TGCGCCAGCAGCTCGACAGGGGGACCCTACGAGCAGTACTTC,CASSSTGGPYEQYF
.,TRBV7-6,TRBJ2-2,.,TGTGCCAGCAGCTCCCGGTTTGGTCGGGACTACACCGGGGAGCTGTTTTTT,CASSSRFGRDYTGELFF
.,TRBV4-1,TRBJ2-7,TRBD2,TGCGCCAGCAGCACGAACTTGGGACTAGCGGGAGGGTACGAGCAGTACTTC,CASSTNLGLAGGYEQYF
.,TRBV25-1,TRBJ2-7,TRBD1,TGTGCCAGCAGTGAACTAGACAGGGATACCTACGAGCAGTACTTC,CASSELDRDTYEQYF
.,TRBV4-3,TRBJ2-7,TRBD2,TGCGCCAGCAGCCCATCACTAGCGGGAGTCAACGAGCAGTACTTC,CASSPSLAGVNEQYF
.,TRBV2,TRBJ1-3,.,TGTGCCAGCAGGAGGGCGGGGCCGAGCTCTGGAAACACCATATATTTT,CASRRAGPSSGNTIYF
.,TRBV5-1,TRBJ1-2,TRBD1,TGCGCCAGCAGCTTGGGACAGGGGATCTATGGCTACACCTTC,CASSLGQGIYGYTF
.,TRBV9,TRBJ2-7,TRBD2,TGTGCCAGCAGCGTAGTCGCGGGAGGGGAGCAGTACTTC,CASSVVAGGEQYF
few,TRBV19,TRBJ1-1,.,TGTGCCAGTAGTATCGGGGAGGTGAACACTGAAGCTTTCTTT,CASSIGEVNTEAFF
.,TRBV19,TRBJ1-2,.,TGTGCCAGTATCAACACAGGGATATATCTTGGCTACACCTTC,CASINTGIYLGYTF
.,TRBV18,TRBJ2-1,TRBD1,TGTGCCAGCTCACCCGGGACAGAGGGCTACAATGAGCAGTTCTTC,CASSPGTEGYNEQFF
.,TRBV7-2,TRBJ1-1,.,TGTGCCAGCAGCTTAGACCCGAGACACACGAACACTGAAGCTTTCTTT,CASSLDPRHTNTEAFF
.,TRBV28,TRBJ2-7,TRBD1,TGTGCCAGTCAAGGACAGGCTACCTACGAGCAGTACTTC,CASQGQATYEQYF
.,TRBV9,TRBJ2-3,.,TGTGCCAGCAGCGTAGGAGCAGATACGCAGTATTTT,CASSVGADTQYF
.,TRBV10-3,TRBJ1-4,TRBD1,TGTGCCATACGACAGGGGGAAAAACTGTTTTTT,CAIRQGEKLFF
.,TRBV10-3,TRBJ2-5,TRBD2,TGTGCCATCAGCCAACAACCTAGGACTAGCGGGAAAGAGACCCAGTACTTC,CAISQQPRTSGKETQYF
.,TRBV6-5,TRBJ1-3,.,TGTGCCAGCAGTTTGGGCCGCTCTGGAAACACCATATATTTT,CASSLGRSGNTIYF